The table lists the clone carrying this T cell receptor (beta chain) with many counts. The antigen is undetermined. Individually, cDNA molecules had unique molecular identifiers attached to them. MiXCR, applied by TCRdb to the 5' RACE reads, yields one record per CDR3 protein. The sample includes just under 60,000 distinct CDR3 sequences, approximately 9% of them seen just once. The germline gives CDR1 LGHNA, CDR2 YNFKEQ. The CDR3 is 14 amino acids. V lost 1 base, J lost 1 base, and 8 bases lay in between. The data belong to a study of early T cells in non-severe SARS-CoV-2 infection. Study details: Unpaired chains resulted from sequencing bulk RNA of unsorted whole blood. Study-wide points: VDJdb matching, biased toward anti-spike CD8 responses, missed private and CD4 specificities.

The chain joins TRBV4-2 to TRBJ2-7; perhaps TRBD2 as D (5 bases). This clonotype originated in an adult who was a healthcare worker with PCR-confirmed SARS-CoV-2 infection or an uninfected control (not recorded which). The sample was whole blood. The chain's CDR3 is CASSQAGESYEQYF. The CDR3 DNA sequence: TGTGCCAGCAGCCAAGCCGGGGAGTCCTACGAGCAGTACTTC.